These T cell receptor beta chains were read from a single sample in a study of early T cells in non-severe SARS-CoV-2 infection. MiXCR was run by TCRdb on the 5' RACE reads, yielding one entry per CDR3 protein. Counted here are under 85,000 distinct CDR3 sequences, over 10% occurring once; the ten biggest clones make up under 7%. The sequenced sample was whole blood, obtained at baseline. All receptors derive from an adult who was a healthcare worker with PCR-confirmed SARS-CoV-2 infection or an uninfected control (not recorded which). The conserved cysteine and the conserved F or W are not part of the CDR3 here. Each record gives: J gene, clone size, V gene, CDR3 protein. The size of a clone is reported for some rows only, either as once, few or many, or as a class for expanded clones.

j_call: TRBJ2-5
clone_size: few
v_call: TRBV29-1
cdr3_aa: SVDEASEYQETQY

j_call: TRBJ2-1
clone_size: .
v_call: TRBV7-6
cdr3_aa: ASSLVAGDSYNEQF

j_call: TRBJ2-1
clone_size: few
v_call: TRBV4-2
cdr3_aa: ASSRVEGGPSGEF

j_call: TRBJ2-7
clone_size: .
v_call: TRBV3-1
cdr3_aa: ASRFRSEQY

j_call: TRBJ1-4
clone_size: .
v_call: TRBV4-1
cdr3_aa: ASSQEETGREKLF

j_call: TRBJ2-1
clone_size: .
v_call: TRBV3-1
cdr3_aa: ASSREQGTGEQF

j_call: TRBJ2-5
clone_size: .
v_call: TRBV30
cdr3_aa: AWSVKGLVETQY

j_call: TRBJ1-5
clone_size: many
v_call: TRBV19
cdr3_aa: ASSKNRDLPQH

j_call: TRBJ2-4
clone_size: many
v_call: TRBV6-5
cdr3_aa: ATGRGAQNIQY

j_call: TRBJ2-5
clone_size: .
v_call: TRBV7-9
cdr3_aa: ASSLLVAGRETQY

j_call: TRBJ2-7
clone_size: many
v_call: TRBV2
cdr3_aa: ASSPRAARSYEQY

j_call: TRBJ1-2
clone_size: .
v_call: TRBV29-1
cdr3_aa: SVAQRANYGYT

j_call: TRBJ1-1
clone_size: few
v_call: TRBV20-1
cdr3_aa: SAKTGGRTEAF

j_call: TRBJ2-2
clone_size: few
v_call: TRBV30
cdr3_aa: AWRDTGELF

j_call: TRBJ2-1
clone_size: many
v_call: TRBV7-3
cdr3_aa: ASSLRREGEQF

j_call: TRBJ1-4
clone_size: .
v_call: TRBV7-8
cdr3_aa: ASSLGDREREKLF

j_call: TRBJ2-5
clone_size: .
v_call: TRBV12-3/TRBV12-4
cdr3_aa: ASSSRGLGETQY

j_call: TRBJ2-7
clone_size: .
v_call: TRBV5-5
cdr3_aa: ASSLFDREDEQY

j_call: TRBJ1-5
clone_size: .
v_call: TRBV7-9
cdr3_aa: ASSSHRDHQPQH

j_call: TRBJ2-7
clone_size: .
v_call: TRBV29-1
cdr3_aa: SVSAPGRSTYEQY

j_call: TRBJ1-2
clone_size: few
v_call: TRBV18
cdr3_aa: ASSPTADSNYGYT

j_call: TRBJ2-3
clone_size: .
v_call: TRBV12-3/TRBV12-4
cdr3_aa: ASSAQDLDTQY

j_call: TRBJ1-5
clone_size: .
v_call: TRBV19
cdr3_aa: ASSISPGGRNQPQH

j_call: TRBJ2-5
clone_size: .
v_call: TRBV29-1
cdr3_aa: SVFISVGGETQY

j_call: TRBJ1-1
clone_size: many
v_call: TRBV7-9
cdr3_aa: ASSLVGASTEAF

j_call: TRBJ1-1
clone_size: .
v_call: TRBV5-4
cdr3_aa: ASSLRSQEAF

j_call: TRBJ1-2
clone_size: .
v_call: TRBV20-1
cdr3_aa: STRRAVGYGYT

j_call: TRBJ1-4
clone_size: many
v_call: TRBV7-9
cdr3_aa: ASSLAGSREKLF

j_call: TRBJ2-7
clone_size: few
v_call: TRBV12-3/TRBV12-4
cdr3_aa: ASSRRMGAEYEQY

j_call: TRBJ2-1
clone_size: once
v_call: TRBV7-2
cdr3_aa: ASSSDRGLNEQF

j_call: TRBJ1-2
clone_size: .
v_call: TRBV29-1
cdr3_aa: SVDRRDRANYGYT

j_call: TRBJ2-7
clone_size: .
v_call: TRBV19
cdr3_aa: ATLSGGDEQY

j_call: TRBJ2-7
clone_size: once
v_call: TRBV29-1
cdr3_aa: SGSLAGGLEQY

j_call: TRBJ2-2
clone_size: few
v_call: TRBV7-8
cdr3_aa: ASSLERGVGLTGELF

j_call: TRBJ2-7
clone_size: many
v_call: TRBV12-3/TRBV12-4
cdr3_aa: ASTQGLDYEQY

j_call: TRBJ2-3
clone_size: many
v_call: TRBV7-9
cdr3_aa: ASSLGRTTDTQY

j_call: TRBJ2-5
clone_size: many
v_call: TRBV29-1
cdr3_aa: SVAGRVSGETQY

j_call: TRBJ2-7
clone_size: few
v_call: TRBV3-1
cdr3_aa: ASSQGRDRAHEQY

j_call: TRBJ2-2
clone_size: .
v_call: TRBV4-2
cdr3_aa: ASSQVWDRGDTGELF

j_call: TRBJ2-3
clone_size: few
v_call: TRBV18
cdr3_aa: ASSLRQSVTDTQY

j_call: TRBJ2-2
clone_size: once
v_call: TRBV3-1
cdr3_aa: ASSPTSGSNTGELF

j_call: TRBJ2-3
clone_size: .
v_call: TRBV12-3/TRBV12-4
cdr3_aa: ASSFIIADTQY

j_call: TRBJ2-3
clone_size: many
v_call: TRBV19
cdr3_aa: ASSLSGTDTQY

j_call: TRBJ2-1
clone_size: many
v_call: TRBV7-3
cdr3_aa: ASSSFWDNEQF

j_call: TRBJ1-1
clone_size: many
v_call: TRBV7-6
cdr3_aa: ASSSPLNTEAF

j_call: TRBJ2-5
clone_size: .
v_call: TRBV5-1
cdr3_aa: ASSDGLAGGETQY

j_call: TRBJ1-6
clone_size: few
v_call: TRBV7-2
cdr3_aa: ASSLAGTGGYSPLH

j_call: TRBJ2-5
clone_size: .
v_call: TRBV19
cdr3_aa: ASSPGDAGQETQY

j_call: TRBJ2-1
clone_size: many
v_call: TRBV24-1
cdr3_aa: ATSDLPPKSSYNEQF

j_call: TRBJ1-1
clone_size: .
v_call: TRBV12-3/TRBV12-4
cdr3_aa: ASIASGRNTEAF